Listed below are T cell receptor beta chains from one sample, sequenced in a study of cytomegalovirus exposure and HLA in healthy donors. The repertoire was sequenced with immunoSEQ multiplex PCR; TCRdb's copy has only in-frame clones and lacks some. The sample lists approximately 160,000 clones, 75% seen once, with 2.5% to 3.5% in the top ten. Material for sequencing was PBMCs. Receptors were obtained from a woman between 50 and 59 years old in good health and CMV-seropositive. Both conserved end residues are part of each CDR3. A D gene is named only where the DNA matches it firmly. Only part of the rows carry a size: once, few, many, or a class if the clone is expanded.

j_call: TRBJ2-1
v_call: TRBV25-1
d_call: .
clone_size: .
cdr3_aa: CASSEFEDNNEQFF
cdr3_nt: TGTGCCAGCAGTGAATTCGAGGATAACAATGAGCAGTTCTTC

j_call: TRBJ1-2
v_call: TRBV28
d_call: .
clone_size: .
cdr3_aa: CASSLYLSPSYGYTF
cdr3_nt: TGTGCCAGCAGTTTATATCTAAGCCCCTCCTATGGCTACACCTTC

j_call: TRBJ2-3
v_call: TRBV2
d_call: TRBD2
clone_size: .
cdr3_aa: CASSGSGGTDTQYF
cdr3_nt: TGTGCCAGCAGTGGTAGCGGGGGCACAGATACGCAGTATTTT

j_call: TRBJ2-7
v_call: TRBV10-2
d_call: .
clone_size: .
cdr3_aa: CASAQGGEQYF
cdr3_nt: TGCGCCAGTGCACAGGGGGGGGAGCAGTACTTC

j_call: TRBJ1-6
v_call: TRBV15
d_call: .
clone_size: .
cdr3_aa: CATSRDSGVDSPLHF
cdr3_nt: TGTGCCACCAGCAGAGATTCAGGGGTCGATTCACCCCTCCACTTT

j_call: TRBJ2-5
v_call: TRBV2
d_call: .
clone_size: .
cdr3_aa: CASSQPRGGTETQYF
cdr3_nt: TGTGCCAGCAGCCAACCGCGCGGGGGCACGGAGACCCAGTACTTC

j_call: TRBJ1-5
v_call: TRBV19
d_call: .
clone_size: .
cdr3_aa: CASAPSDSANQPQHF
cdr3_nt: TGTGCCAGTGCCCCGTCGGACAGTGCAAATCAGCCCCAGCATTTT

j_call: TRBJ1-2
v_call: TRBV25-1
d_call: TRBD1
clone_size: few
cdr3_aa: CASSGTGAGYTF
cdr3_nt: TGTGCCAGCAGTGGGACAGGGGCTGGCTACACCTTC

j_call: TRBJ2-7
v_call: TRBV30
d_call: TRBD1
clone_size: .
cdr3_aa: CAWSAGTGVYEQYF
cdr3_nt: TGTGCCTGGAGTGCCGGGACAGGGGTGTACGAGCAGTACTTC

j_call: TRBJ1-5
v_call: TRBV13
d_call: .
clone_size: .
cdr3_aa: CASSLGGFNQPQHF
cdr3_nt: TGTGCCAGCAGCTTAGGGGGCTTCAATCAGCCCCAGCATTTT

j_call: TRBJ1-2
v_call: TRBV9
d_call: TRBD1
clone_size: few
cdr3_aa: CASTATGNYGYTF
cdr3_nt: TGTGCCAGCACCGCGACAGGGAACTATGGCTACACCTTC

j_call: TRBJ1-1
v_call: TRBV9
d_call: TRBD1
clone_size: .
cdr3_aa: CASSVGRGLWGTEAFF
cdr3_nt: TGTGCCAGCAGCGTGGGCAGGGGGCTCTGGGGGACTGAAGCTTTCTTT

j_call: TRBJ1-6
v_call: TRBV2
d_call: TRBD1
clone_size: few
cdr3_aa: CASSGDSHNSPLHF
cdr3_nt: TGTGCCAGCAGTGGGGACAGTCATAATTCACCCCTCCACTTT

j_call: TRBJ2-7
v_call: TRBV7-9
d_call: TRBD1
clone_size: .
cdr3_aa: CASSSPSTGTGIYEQYF
cdr3_nt: TGTGCCAGCAGCTCACCTTCTACCGGGACAGGGATCTACGAGCAGTACTTC

j_call: TRBJ1-1
v_call: TRBV18
d_call: TRBD1
clone_size: .
cdr3_aa: CASSRGQVLGTEAFF
cdr3_nt: TGTGCCAGCTCCCGAGGACAGGTTCTAGGCACTGAAGCTTTCTTT

j_call: TRBJ1-2
v_call: TRBV7-9
d_call: .
clone_size: once
cdr3_aa: CASSLGGAIPTYGYTF
cdr3_nt: TGTGCCAGCAGCTTAGGGGGAGCCATACCCACGTATGGCTACACCTTC